This is a list of T cell receptor beta chains from one sample in a study of vaccination and CD4 T cells after COVID-19. TCRdb re-derived calls from the PCR reads in MiXCR, one entry per CDR3 protein. The sample contains some 9,500 distinct CDR3 sequences, about 51% of which appear only once. For these receptors, no antigen is known. Sequencing was carried out using CD4+ T cells from blood, cultured in vitro. The receptor source for this set is a human donor who had recovered from COVID-19. Both conserved end residues are part of each CDR3. D genes are given only for firm matches. For some rows the clone size is stated as once, few or many, or as a class when expanded; others skip it.

NA,NA,TRBV2,TRBJ2-7,TGTGCCAGCAGTGAGCAGGGTAGCTACGAGCAGTACTTC,CASSEQGSYEQYF
NA,TRBD2,TRBV11-2,TRBJ2-7,TGTGCCAGCAGCCTTGAGCGGGGGGGCGGTTACGAGCAGTACTTC,CASSLERGGGYEQYF
few,TRBD1,TRBV7-2,TRBJ1-1,TGTGCCAGCAGCTACCAGGGGGGGCTGGATGAAGCTTTCTTT,CASSYQGGLDEAFF
NA,TRBD2,TRBV5-4,TRBJ2-7,TGTGCCAGCAGCTCGGGAGCGGGGGCCTACGAGCAGTACTTC,CASSSGAGAYEQYF
few,NA,TRBV20-1,TRBJ1-1,TGCAGTGCTAGAGATACGCGAGCAGGGGTAAACACTGAAGCTTTCTTT,CSARDTRAGVNTEAFF
NA,NA,TRBV18,TRBJ1-2,TGTGCCAGCTCCTTAACCAGGGATAACTATGGCTACACCTTC,CASSLTRDNYGYTF
NA,NA,TRBV6-1,TRBJ1-3,TGTGCCAGCAGTAGGGGAGGGTTGAGCTCTGGAAACACCATATATTTT,CASSRGGLSSGNTIYF
few,TRBD2,TRBV7-2,TRBJ2-2,TGTGCCAGCAGCCCCATGCGGGGGGGCCCGAACACCGGGGAGCTGTTTTTT,CASSPMRGGPNTGELFF
once,NA,TRBV5-8,TRBJ2-5,TGTGCCAGCAGTGGACAGGGAGGGGAGACCCAGTACTTC,CASSGQGGETQYF
NA,NA,TRBV5-1,TRBJ1-1,TGCGCCAGCAGCTTGGCTTTCGGTACTGAAGCTTTCTTT,CASSLAFGTEAFF
few,NA,TRBV29-1,TRBJ1-1,TGCAGCGTTGGGGCCCTGGGGATGAACACTGAAGCTTTCTTT,CSVGALGMNTEAFF
NA,NA,TRBV7-9,TRBJ2-6,TGTGCCAGCAGCAACACAGGTACTGGGGCCAACGTCCTGACTTTC,CASSNTGTGANVLTF
NA,NA,TRBV29-1,TRBJ1-1,TGCAGCGTAGAGGGAGGGACGGCGAACACTGAAGCTTTCTTT,CSVEGGTANTEAFF
few,NA,TRBV2,TRBJ2-5,TGTGCCAGCAGTGATGGGTTAGGCGGGGGCGGAGAGACCCAGTACTTC,CASSDGLGGGGETQYF
NA,NA,TRBV6-1,TRBJ1-6,TGTGCCAGCAGTCATCGTGCAGCCCGGGTGGTCGATTCACCCCTCCACTTT,CASSHRAARVVDSPLHF
few,NA,TRBV11-2,TRBJ1-2,TGTGCCAGCAGCTTAGGTGAGGGTCTAGGCTACACCTTC,CASSLGEGLGYTF
NA,NA,TRBV6-1,TRBJ1-1,TGTGCCAGCAGTACTCCGGGACTGGGTGGCACTGAAGCTTTCTTT,CASSTPGLGGTEAFF
NA,NA,TRBV11-3,TRBJ2-7,TGTGCCAGCAGCTTAAGTTACAACTCCTACGAGCAGTACTTC,CASSLSYNSYEQYF
few,NA,TRBV6-1,TRBJ2-5,TGTGCCAGCAGTGGAGCCTCCAGGGTGGTGGAGACCCAGTACTTC,CASSGASRVVETQYF
few,TRBD2,TRBV6-1,TRBJ2-2,TGTGCCAGCAGTGAAGCGTATGGGACTAGCGGGGGGGAGCTGTTTTTT,CASSEAYGTSGGELFF
few,TRBD2,TRBV5-1,TRBJ2-1,TGCGCCAGCAGCTCTGGGCTAACTAGCGGGGGCCTATACAATGAGCAGTTCTTC,CASSSGLTSGGLYNEQFF
NA,TRBD1,TRBV19,TRBJ2-3,TGTGCCAGTAGTTTACCCGGGACAGCCACAGATACGCAGTATTTT,CASSLPGTATDTQYF
NA,NA,TRBV30,TRBJ1-1,TGTGCCTGGAGGGGGACTTGGAGCACTGAAGCTTTCTTT,CAWRGTWSTEAFF
NA,NA,TRBV12-3/TRBV12-4,TRBJ2-2,TGTGCCAGCAGTTCACGTCTCGGGGAGCTGTTTTTT,CASSSRLGELFF
NA,NA,TRBV30,TRBJ2-7,TGTGCCTGGAGCCGGGGGACAGTTAACGAGCAGTACTTC,CAWSRGTVNEQYF
few,NA,TRBV10-2,TRBJ1-5,TGCGCCAGCGGCAGGGGCTATAGCAATCAGCCCCAGCATTTT,CASGRGYSNQPQHF
few,TRBD2,TRBV11-2,TRBJ2-2,TGTGCCAGCACCCCAGGGGCGGGGGGGCTAGGCGGGGAGCTGTTTTTT,CASTPGAGGLGGELFF
NA,TRBD1,TRBV5-6,TRBJ2-5,TGTGCCAGCAGCCAGACAGGGGCAGTTGAAGAGACCCAGTACTTC,CASSQTGAVEETQYF
NA,NA,TRBV6-1,TRBJ1-1,TGTGCCAGCACCCGGGGAGACACTGAAGCTTTCTTT,CASTRGDTEAFF
few,NA,TRBV12-3/TRBV12-4,TRBJ1-2,TGTGCCAGCAGTTTAGTTCGCGGCAGATACTATGGCTACACCTTC,CASSLVRGRYYGYTF
NA,NA,TRBV5-4,TRBJ2-3,TGTGCCAGCAGCTTGGCAGTCACAGATACGCAGTATTTT,CASSLAVTDTQYF
NA,NA,TRBV5-4,TRBJ2-1,TGTGCCAGCAGCAGACCGGGACCGGACTCCTACAATGAGCAGTTCTTC,CASSRPGPDSYNEQFF
NA,NA,TRBV15,TRBJ2-5,TGTGCCACCAGCACGAGCGGAGAGACCCAGTACTTC,CATSTSGETQYF
few,NA,TRBV19,TRBJ2-2,TGTGCCAGTAGTATCGGACAGACCAACACCGGGGAGCTGTTTTTT,CASSIGQTNTGELFF
NA,NA,TRBV6-1,TRBJ1-1,TGTGCCAGCAGCCTCGTAAGGGGCACTGAAGCTTTCTTT,CASSLVRGTEAFF
NA,NA,TRBV11-3,TRBJ2-2,TGTGCCAGCAGGTCGGAGGGAGGTTCCACCGGGGAGCTGTTTTTT,CASRSEGGSTGELFF
NA,TRBD1,TRBV6-2/TRBV6-3,TRBJ1-5,TGTGCCAGCAGTTACGGGGAGGACAGGGCCCAGCCCCAGCATTTT,CASSYGEDRAQPQHF
NA,NA,TRBV20-1,TRBJ1-5,TGCAGTGCTAGGGCCGGCAATCAGCCCCAGCATTTT,CSARAGNQPQHF